This TCR beta chain derives from a study of T cells in Graves' hyperthyroidism and ophthalmopathy (dated by TCRdb to about 2019). Describing the broader study: Peripheral blood was collected at initial diagnosis, before any treatment. TCR V-J signatures able to tell the groups apart were searched for in a discovery cohort of approximately 95 patients, of whom more than 40 had Graves' ophthalmopathy and roughly 57 had stable Graves' hyperthyroidism. Prospective prediction of ophthalmopathy was tested in an independent validation cohort consisting of some 18 hyperthyroidism patients and 15 to 17 patients who later progressed to ophthalmopathy. The roughly 100 discovery patients were divided at random into training and test sets in a 7:3 ratio. In addition, the study compared T-cell repertoires in thyroid tissue and in blood from six Graves' hyperthyroidism patients. After blood sampling, hyperthyroidism patients were treated with methimazole at a starting dose of 30 mg daily, and ophthalmopathy patients were treated with high-dose intravenous methylprednisolone. According to the paper, TCR Vbeta CDR3 sequencing was carried out on 135 peripheral blood samples, which came from 40 to 45 ophthalmopathy, around 74 hyperthyroidism and roughly 17 progressor patients. Points the paper makes about the study in general: In cross-validation, a model built on a 13 V-J signature told ophthalmopathy apart from stable hyperthyroidism with approximately 91% sensitivity and approximately 84% specificity, and in testing the same model reached 80%/75%. Blood samples also contained most of the expanded thyroid clonotypes (frequency above 0.001), which suggests that blood repertoires may reflect thyroid immune responses. No statistical method was used to fix the sample size in advance, and group allocation was not hidden from the investigators. During validation, the model predicted progression to ophthalmopathy a median of around 6 months ahead of onset, with around 70% sensitivity and roughly 72% specificity.

Amplification of TCR beta CDR3 regions was carried out from RNA transcripts. The first round of RT-PCR for the TCR CDR3 was performed with the HTBI primer set and the Qiagen OneStep RT-PCR kit. A second multiplex PCR round built the libraries, followed by size selection and purification. The libraries were sequenced on an Illumina HiSeq2000 using paired-end 100 bp reads. Turning to the authors' computational methods: Raw data were processed with SOAPnuke, discarding reads with adapters, uncalled bases, mean Phred below 15, or no exact constant-primer or identifier match. COPE v1.2.5 was used to merge the high-quality paired reads, and each unique nucleotide sequence was defined as a clonotype. MiTCR v1.1 was used to align the clonotypes against IMGT TRBV, TRBD and TRBJ reference segments. The analysis included only V-J combinations with a frequency above 0.0001, which together covered over 98% of the repertoires. The TCS score was defined as the ratio of F50 (clonal expansion) to E x V (chaos), calculated using BLOSUM62-based TCRdist between CDR3 peptides within each V-J. Welch's t-statistics and random forest reduced roughly 540 V-J features to 13, which were used in a naive Bayes classifier (R e1071). TCRdb passed the public sequencing reads through fastp at Q25 and MiXCR, retaining productive beta sequences. Every CDR3 protein is listed once, alongside the most common genes and DNA of its rows. TCRdb's processing, not the authors' own work, is the source of the V and J calls. The sample records around 400,000 distinct CDR3 sequences, less than 15% of which are singletons. The ten largest clones add up to 9.2% of the sample.

The table lists this clonotype with many counts. Its antigen is not yet known. No quality values exist for individual bases; no much larger clone is one base distant. Looking up the germline V gene (reference sequence) yields CDR1 SEHNR and CDR2 FQNEAQ. The CDR3 runs 13 amino acids, cysteine and phenylalanine included. The CDR3 DNA has 39 bases and is translated from base 1. A distance of 21 bases separates the germline ends of V and J, which lose 6 bases and 15 bases respectively. Stable Graves' hyperthyroidism was defined as no progression to ophthalmopathy during 18 months of follow-up. Hyperthyroidism patients were newly diagnosed, with disease duration under 2 months, and aged 18 to 65 years. Patients with uncontrolled infections, other autoimmune diseases, pregnancy or lactation were excluded. Clinical symptoms, serum thyroxine and TRAb, thyroid ultrasound, and orbital computed tomography formed the basis for the diagnoses. PBMCs were isolated from about 10 ml of fresh peripheral blood by Ficoll-Paque density gradient centrifugation. Total RNA was extracted with Trizol reagent, and quality was checked on an Agilent 2100 Bioanalyzer.

The rearrangement combines TRBV7-9 with TRBJ1-5; TRBD1 is a possible D gene, resting on 5 matching bases. Specimen: blood. This clonotype was sampled from a young woman with Graves' hyperthyroidism. This receptor carries the CDR3 CASRGDGSSALHF. The nucleotide sequence is given as TGTGCCAGCAGGGGGGACGGGTCATCCGCCCTGCATTTT.